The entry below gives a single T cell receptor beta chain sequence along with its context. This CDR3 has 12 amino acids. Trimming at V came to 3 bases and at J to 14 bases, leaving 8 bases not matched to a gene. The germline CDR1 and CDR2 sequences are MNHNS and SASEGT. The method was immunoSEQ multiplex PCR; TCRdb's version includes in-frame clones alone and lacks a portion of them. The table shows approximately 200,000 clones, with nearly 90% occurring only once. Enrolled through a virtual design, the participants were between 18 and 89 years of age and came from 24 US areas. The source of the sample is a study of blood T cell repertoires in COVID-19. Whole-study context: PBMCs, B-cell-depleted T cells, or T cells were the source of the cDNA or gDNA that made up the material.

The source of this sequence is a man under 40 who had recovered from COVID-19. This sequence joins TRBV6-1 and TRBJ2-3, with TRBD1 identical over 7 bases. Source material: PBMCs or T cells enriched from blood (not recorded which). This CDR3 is CASSDLTGWGYF. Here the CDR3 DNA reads TGTGCCAGCAGTGACCTGACAGGGTGGGGGTATTTT.